These 4 T cell receptor beta chains came from one sample sequenced in a study of cytotoxic CD8 clonotypes in ibrutinib-treated CLL. Measured with immunoSEQ multiplex PCR; TCRdb has only the in-frame clones, and not every one. The repertoire holds about 140,000 clones, with roughly 80% as singletons. This sample comprised PBMCs, obtained after 12 months of ibrutinib treatment. Source of these receptors: a human donor with chronic lymphocytic leukemia.

The chain carries TRBV19 and TRBJ1-2; 12 bases fit TRBD1. Germline CDR1 LNHDA, CDR2 SQIVND (reference sequence). Trimming at V came to 4 bases and at J to 4 bases, leaving 7 bases not matched to a gene. This CDR3 is 16 amino acids long. DNA for the CDR3: TGTGCCAGTAGTACCATAGGGACAGGGGGCACCTATGGCTACACCTTC. Translated, it gives CASSTIGTGGTYGYTF. The variable domain in full, with the rest retrieved from reference TRBV19 and TRBJ1-2, is DGGITQSPKYLFRKEGQNVTLSCEQNLNHDAMYWYRQDPGQGLRLIYYSQIVNDFQKGDIAEGYSVSREKKESFPLTVTSAQKNPTAFYLCASSTIGTGGTYGYTFGSGTRLTVV.

This clone was seen a handful of times. This chain uses TRBV7-2 with TRBJ1-2; TRBD1 agrees at 12 bases. Germline CDR1 and CDR2: SGHTA and FQGNSA. CDR3 length: 14 residues. J was trimmed by 8 bases and V by 5 bases; bases with no gene match: 6. The CDR3 DNA sequence: TGTGCCAGCAGCCCGGGACAGGGGGCGGAGGGCTACACCTTC. Its translation is CASSPGQGAEGYTF.

The chain has TRBV5-1 and TRBJ2-1; TRBD1 matches 7 bases. Germline V lookup: CDR1 SGHRS, CDR2 YFSETQ. V dropped 4 bases and J dropped 0; count of bases not matched to a gene: 10. This CDR3 has 17 amino acids. The CDR3 DNA reads as TGCGCCAGCAGCCCGGGACAGCACCAAAGCTCCTACAATGAGCAGTTCTTC. Translating gives CASSPGQHQSSYNEQFF.

This CDR3 is CASSIDRGVEQYF. CDR3 DNA: TGTGCCAGTAGTATAGATAGAGGGGTCGAGCAGTACTTC. The V and J genes are TRBV19 and TRBJ2-7; perhaps D is TRBD1 or TRBD2 (5 bases each). The CDR3 has 13 amino acids. The germline V gene encodes CDR1 LNHDA and CDR2 SQIVND (reference sequence). The V end lost 0 bases, the J end lost 6 bases, and 9 bases lay between the germline ends.